This entry lists 27 T cell receptor beta chains sequenced from one sample in a study of cytomegalovirus exposure and HLA in healthy donors. This PCR relied on a set of 60 Vbeta primers and 13 Jbeta primers. Only in-frame clones appear in the TCRdb table, and some are missing; sequencing was by immunoSEQ multiplex PCR. The sample consists of 70,000 to 95,000 clones, more than 80% of them appearing once. The specimen was PBMCs. These receptors all stem from a young woman in good health and CMV-seronegative.

This CDR3 reads CASTLGRGYTF. In DNA, the CDR3 is TGTGCCAGCACCCTGGGCAGAGGCTACACCTTC. The J gene is TRBJ1-2, the V gene TRBV6-5; D remains ambiguous. CDR1 MNHEY and CDR2 SVGAGI come from the germline V gene. CDR3 length: 11 amino acids. V was trimmed by 7 bases and J by 8 bases, leaving 11 bases between them.

The chain combines TRBV25-1 with TRBJ2-5; 7 bases are a match to TRBD1. The germline gives CDR1 MGHDK, CDR2 SYGVNS. The CDR3 contains 15 residues. V shed 6 bases, J shed 5 bases, and the junction held 12 bases outside the gene matches. CDR3 bases: TGTGCCAGCAGCACAGTCACAGGGGTTAGGGAGACCCAGTACTTC. Protein sequence: CASSTVTGVRETQYF. Complete variable domain (other parts from reference TRBV25-1 and TRBJ2-5): EADIYQTPRYLVIGTGKKITLECSQTMGHDKMYWYQQDPGMELHLIHYSYGVNSTEKGDLSSESTVSRIRTEHFPLTLESARPSHTSQYLCASSTVTGVRETQYFGPGTRLLVL.

This clone was recorded once. The chain recombines TRBV9 with TRBJ1-5, with D possibly being TRBD1 (5 bases). Germline V lookup: CDR1 SGDLS, CDR2 YYNGEE. V was cut by 0 bases and J by 4 bases, with 11 bases left in between. CDR3 length: 15 amino acids. The CDR3 nucleotides are TGTGCCAGCAGCGTAGGCCAGGGTGGGAATCAGCCCCAGCATTTT. It yields the protein CASSVGQGGNQPQHF.

The J gene is TRBJ2-2, the V gene TRBV28; possible D gene TRBD1, 5 bases. The CDR3 extends over 14 amino acids. CDR1 MDHEN and CDR2 SYDVKM come from the germline V gene. V lost 4 bases to trimming and J lost 0 bases, with 6 bases between them. Here the CDR3 DNA reads TGTGCCAGCAGTTGGGGCGCGAACACCGGGGAGCTGTTTTTT. Amino acids: CASSWGANTGELFF.

V usage is TRBV7-9 and J usage is TRBJ2-7, with TRBD2 identical over 8 bases. This CDR3 contains 14 residues. The ends lost 1 base at V and 6 bases at J; junction bases unmatched: 5. Per the germline V gene, CDR1 is SEHNR and CDR2 is FQNEAQ (reference sequence). The CDR3 DNA sequence: TGTGCCAGCAGCTTAGTGACGGGAGGGTCCGAGCAGTACTTC. Its translation: CASSLVTGGSEQYF.

This clone occurred a few times. The J gene is TRBJ1-5, the V gene TRBV7-9; 8 nucleotides align to TRBD1. The CDR3 runs to 16 residues. The germline V gene encodes CDR1 SEHNR and CDR2 FQNEAQ (reference sequence). Losses at the gene ends were 5 bases for V and 7 bases for J; bases not matched to a gene: 13. CDR3 amino acids: CASSPTGGQEGQPQHF. The CDR3, as DNA: TGTGCCAGCAGCCCGACCGGGGGACAGGAGGGGCAGCCCCAGCATTTT.

The chain joins TRBV19 to TRBJ2-5; 12 nucleotides match TRBD1. V lost 5 bases, J lost 5 bases, and 6 bases stayed unmatched. The V gene's germline CDR1 is LNHDA and CDR2 SQIVND (reference sequence). The CDR3 consists of 15 residues. The CDR3 reads CASSPGTGGAETQYF. DNA of the CDR3: TGTGCCAGTAGTCCGGGGACAGGGGGCGCGGAGACCCAGTACTTC.

The genes are TRBV10-3 and TRBJ1-1; D not resolved. Per the germline V gene, CDR1 is ENHRY and CDR2 is SYGVKD. The length of the CDR3 is 14 residues. V was trimmed by 8 bases and J by 8 bases, leaving 21 bases between them. Here the CDR3 reads CAIGSSGELSEAFF. The CDR3 DNA follows: TGTGCCATCGGGAGTTCTGGGGAACTATCGGAAGCTTTCTTT.

J is TRBJ2-6 and V is TRBV5-8; 8 bases are shared with TRBD2. Germline CDR1 is SGHTS and CDR2 is YDEGEE. The length of the CDR3 is 16 residues. V shed 4 bases, J shed 3 bases, and the junction held 6 bases outside the gene matches. The DNA of the CDR3 is TGTGCCAGCAGCCCAACCGGGGGGGATGGGGCCAACGTCCTGACTTTC. Protein product: CASSPTGGDGANVLTF.

The chain employs TRBV28 and TRBJ2-7; no firm D call. Germline V gene data show CDR1 as MDHEN and CDR2 as SYDVKM. The V end was cut by 10 bases, the J end by 0 bases, with 16 bases between. The CDR3 contains 14 residues. CDR3 amino acids: CATHRFPSSYEQYF. The CDR3 bases are TGTGCCACACACCGATTCCCCTCCTCCTACGAGCAGTACTTC.

The V and J genes are TRBV28 and TRBJ1-1; D may be TRBD1 (5 bases). The germline gives CDR1 MDHEN, CDR2 SYDVKM. Trimming pared 4 bases from V and 7 bases from J, leaving 10 bases between. The CDR3 contains 12 residues. This chain's CDR3 is CASSSSGGEAFF. CDR3 bases: TGTGCCAGCAGTTCCTCGGGGGGTGAAGCTTTCTTT. Supplemented by reference TRBV28 and TRBJ1-1, the full variable domain reads DVKVTQSSRYLVKRTGEKVFLECVQDMDHENMFWYRQDPGLGLRLIYFSYDVKMKEKGDIPEGYSVSREKKERFSLILESASTNQTSMYLCASSSSGGEAFFGQGTRLTVV.

The rearrangement joins TRBV5-5 to TRBJ1-2, with D maybe TRBD1 (5 bases). V was pared by 2 bases and J by 8 bases, with 19 bases between. This CDR3 has 15 residues. Germline values: CDR1 SGHKS, CDR2 YYEKEE (reference sequence). CDR3 in DNA: TGTGCCAGCAGCTTCCGGGACTCATCTAGTGGGGGCTACACCTTC. Its translation: CASSFRDSSSGGYTF. Variable domain in full (rest from reference TRBV5-5 and TRBJ1-2): DAGVTQSPTHLIKTRGQQVTLRCSPISGHKSVSWYQQVLGQGPQFIFQYYEKEERGRGNFPDRFSARQFPNYSSELNVNALLLGDSALYLCASSFRDSSSGGYTFGSGTRLTVV.

V gene TRBV30 combines with J gene TRBJ2-5; the match to TRBD1 covers 7 bases. Losses at the gene ends were 3 bases for V and 2 bases for J; bases not matched to a gene: 9. The CDR3 length is 15 residues. Looked up from germline, CDR1 is GTSNPN and CDR2 is SVGIG (reference sequence). The CDR3 here is CAWRSKGAQQETQYF. The CDR3 DNA follows: TGTGCCTGGAGGTCCAAGGGGGCCCAGCAAGAGACCCAGTACTTC.

The rearrangement links TRBV11-2 to TRBJ1-4; no reliable D call. This CDR3 spans 15 amino acids. The germline gives CDR1 SGHAT, CDR2 FQNNGV. The V and J ends lost 3 bases and 0 bases respectively, with 8 bases between them. CDR3 loop: CASSLFATTNEKLFF. Written as DNA, the CDR3 is TGTGCCAGCAGCTTGTTCGCTACAACTAATGAAAAACTGTTTTTT.

J is TRBJ1-4 and V is TRBV9; the D gene is possibly TRBD1 (5 bases). Trimming took 4 bases from V and 8 from J, leaving 18 bases between them. The CDR3 is 15 amino acids. The germline CDR1 and CDR2 sequences are SGDLS and YYNGEE. CDR3 coding DNA: TGTGCCAGCAGCCCCCGCGGAGGGACTAGAGAAAAACTGTTTTTT. This encodes CASSPRGGTREKLFF.

The CDR3 nucleotides read TGTGCCAGCAGCCCTCGGACAGGGGACTATGGCTACACCTTC. It translates to CASSPRTGDYGYTF. This chain connects TRBV7-2 to TRBJ1-2; TRBD1 matches at 9 bases. The junction had 4 bases not matched to a gene; V was cut back by 5 bases and J by 3 bases. The CDR3 spans 14 residues. The germline CDR1 and CDR2 sequences are SGHTA and FQGNSA.

This clone was seen once. The V and J genes are TRBV25-1 and TRBJ1-6; 7 positions agree with TRBD1. CDR3 length: 15 residues. The V segment lost 4 bases and the J segment 9 bases; nucleotides outside the gene matches: 9. Germline values: CDR1 MGHDK, CDR2 SYGVNS. CDR3 loop: CASSGTTGIGSPLHF. CDR3 nucleotide sequence: TGTGCCAGCAGTGGAACGACAGGGATTGGTTCACCCCTCCACTTT.

The chain employs TRBV7-2 and TRBJ1-5, with 11 bases lining up with TRBD1. The CDR3 sequence is 17 residues long. CDR1 SGHTA and CDR2 FQGNSA come from the germline V gene. The ends lost 5 bases at V and 6 bases at J; junction bases unmatched: 12. CDR3 protein: CASSPALPGTGGQPQHF. CDR3 DNA: TGTGCCAGCAGCCCGGCTCTCCCCGGGACAGGGGGTCAGCCCCAGCATTTT.

This sequence joins TRBV10-3 and TRBJ1-2; 7 bases line up with TRBD1. CDR3 length: 14 amino acids. Trimming removed 6 bases from V and 0 bases from J; junction bases left unmatched: 4. Germline loops: CDR1 ENHRY, CDR2 SYGVKD. The CDR3 here is CAISQQGTNYGYTF. The CDR3 DNA reads TGTGCCATCAGCCAACAGGGGACTAACTATGGCTACACCTTC.

This rearrangement joins TRBV9 to TRBJ1-5; D gene uncertain. Between the trimmed V and J ends, which lost 7 bases and 0 bases, there was a span of 8 bases. In germline, CDR1 is SGDLS, CDR2 YYNGEE. CDR3 length equals 13 residues. CDR3 bases: TGTGCCAGCGGTCGGGATAGCAATCAGCCCCAGCATTTT. Residues: CASGRDSNQPQHF. Full variable domain (outside the CDR3, taken from reference TRBV9 and TRBJ1-5): DSGVTQTPKHLITATGQRVTLRCSPRSGDLSVYWYQQSLDQGLQFLIQYYNGEERAKGNILERFSAQQFPDLHSELNLSSLELGDSALYFCASGRDSNQPQHFGDGTRLSIL.

This clone showed up just a few times. This chain joins TRBV14 and TRBJ1-3; D is uncertain. Germline values: CDR1 SGHDN, CDR2 FVKESK. The CDR3 loop spans 14 amino acids. V lost 1 base, J lost 0 bases, and 4 bases lay in between. CDR3 coding DNA: TGTGCCAGCAGCCAAGGTCGCTCTGGAAACACCATATATTTT. Translated, it gives CASSQGRSGNTIYF.

The chain combines TRBV5-1 with TRBJ2-7; 14 bases are shared with TRBD2. Trimming took 3 bases from V and 3 from J; bases not matched to a gene: 14. Germline CDR1 is SGHRS and CDR2 is YFSETQ. The CDR3 runs 19 residues. CDR3 protein: CASSSPPGLAGVDFYEQYF. Here the CDR3 DNA reads TGCGCCAGCAGCTCGCCCCCGGGACTAGCGGGAGTGGATTTCTACGAGCAGTACTTC.

V gene TRBV7-9 combines with J gene TRBJ2-5, with TRBD2 matching over 8 bases. Germline values: CDR1 SEHNR, CDR2 FQNEAQ (reference sequence). V dropped 5 bases and J dropped 5; count of bases not matched to a gene: 13. The CDR3 is made up of 16 amino acids. The CDR3 DNA sequence: TGTGCCAGCAGCCCTAATAGACGAGCGGGAGTGGAGACCCAGTACTTC. Translation: CASSPNRRAGVETQYF. The complete variable domain, with remaining parts taken from reference TRBV7-9 and TRBJ2-5, reads DTGVSQNPRHKITKRGQNVTFRCDPISEHNRLYWYRQTLGQGPEFLTYFQNEAQLEKSRLLSDRFSAERPKGSFSTLEIQRTEQGDSAMYLCASSPNRRAGVETQYFGPGTRLLVL.

V usage is TRBV27 and J usage is TRBJ2-7; TRBD2 matches at 9 bases. V was pared by 3 bases and J by 3 bases, with 6 bases of the junction left unmatched. Per the germline V gene, CDR1 is MNHEY and CDR2 is SMNVEV (reference sequence). The CDR3 runs to 15 residues. The CDR3 reads CASSFGREGDYEQYF. The CDR3 region has the DNA TGTGCCAGCAGTTTTGGGCGGGAGGGGGACTACGAGCAGTACTTC.

The V and J genes are TRBV28 and TRBJ1-3, with a weak D call TRBD1 (5 bases). V gave up 6 bases and J gave up 0 bases, with 15 bases separating them. The CDR3 length is 16 residues. In germline, CDR1 is MDHEN, CDR2 SYDVKM. For the CDR3, the DNA is TGTGCCAGCAGCCCTGACAGTCCCGGCTCTGGAAACACCATATATTTT. Translating it yields CASSPDSPGSGNTIYF. The whole variable domain, filled in from reference TRBV28 and TRBJ1-3, reads DVKVTQSSRYLVKRTGEKVFLECVQDMDHENMFWYRQDPGLGLRLIYFSYDVKMKEKGDIPEGYSVSREKKERFSLILESASTNQTSMYLCASSPDSPGSGNTIYFGEGSWLTVV.

This sequence joins TRBV18 and TRBJ1-5; 10 nucleotides align to TRBD1. J gave up 3 bases and V 2 bases, and 4 bases lay outside the gene matches. Germline V CDR1 and CDR2: KGHSH, LQKENI. The CDR3 sequence is 16 residues long. This CDR3 is CASSPGTGVFNQPQHF. CDR3 coding DNA: TGTGCCAGCTCACCAGGGACAGGGGTCTTCAATCAGCCCCAGCATTTT.

The chain recombines TRBV4-3 with TRBJ2-7, with 8 bases that match TRBD2. Per germline, CDR1 LGHNA and CDR2 YSLEER. This CDR3 comprises 16 residues. J gave up 2 bases and V 0 bases, and 6 bases lay outside the gene matches. This CDR3 reads CASSQDAGGETYEQYF. DNA for the CDR3: TGCGCCAGCAGCCAAGATGCGGGAGGAGAGACCTACGAGCAGTACTTC.